The 11 T cell receptor beta chains listed next were all sequenced from one sample in a study of blood T cell repertoires in COVID-19. Repertoires were generated with immunoSEQ multiplex PCR, while TCRdb's copy carries only in-frame clones and drops some. Of about 49,000 clones detected, 68% appear once; the ten largest clones hold about 9.1%. Sequenced sample: peripheral blood. These TCRs come from a woman between 65 and 79 years old with acute or convalescent COVID-19.

The chain links TRBV11-2 to TRBJ2-2; 12 nucleotides agree with TRBD1. Trimming took 5 bases from V and 8 from J; bases not matched to a gene: 6. CDR1 is SGHAT and CDR2 is FQNNGV in the germline V gene. The CDR3 runs 15 residues. CDR3 loop: CASSPGTGGRGELFF. In DNA form, the CDR3 reads TGTGCCAGCAGCCCCGGGACAGGGGGCAGGGGGGAGCTGTTTTTT.

V and J are TRBV23-1 and TRBJ1-2; perhaps TRBD1 as D (6 bases). TRBV23-1 is treated as an ORF (open reading frame) with a function not yet certain. This CDR3 region has 16 residues. V gave up 10 bases and J gave up 5 bases, with 26 bases separating them. The CDR3 protein is CAKSIGGGREDYGYTF. The CDR3 DNA reads TGCGCCAAGTCCATCGGGGGGGGCAGGGAAGATTATGGCTACACCTTC.

This clone has a handful of counts. The chain couples TRBV2 to TRBJ1-2; no clear D. Per the germline V gene, CDR1 is SNHLY and CDR2 is FYNNEI. The CDR3 is made up of 14 amino acids. Trimming left V 7 bases short and J 3 bases short, with 15 bases between. The CDR3 nucleotides read TGTGCCAGCAAAGAGGCCTCTTCCCACTATGGCTACACCTTC. It yields the protein CASKEASSHYGYTF.

V and J are TRBV5-1 and TRBJ2-1; D gene uncertain. Between the trimmed V and J ends, which lost 1 base and 4 bases, there was a span of 9 bases. The CDR3 contains 14 residues. CDR1 SGHRS and CDR2 YFSETQ come from the germline V gene. CDR3 loop: CASSLLLSYNEQFF. The CDR3 nucleotides are TGCGCCAGCAGCTTGCTTCTGTCTTACAATGAGCAGTTCTTC.

The V gene is TRBV2, the J gene TRBJ1-1; possibly TRBD1 for D (5 bases). The germline V and J ends were trimmed by 1 base and 12 bases, with 18 bases remaining between them. The CDR3 consists of 14 residues. Germline V lookup: CDR1 SNHLY, CDR2 FYNNEI. The CDR3, as DNA: TGTGCCAGCAGTGAAGAGGCGAGGACATTGGGAACTTTCTTT. Translating gives CASSEEARTLGTFF.

This clone was recorded a few times. The chain recombines TRBV5-6 with TRBJ1-2; the D gene is possibly TRBD1 (6 bases). This CDR3 contains 17 residues. V lost 3 bases, J lost 3 bases, and 21 bases lay in between. Germline V lookup: CDR1 SGHDT, CDR2 YYEEEE. This chain's CDR3 is CASSSYRTASKDYGYTF. CDR3 coding DNA: TGTGCCAGCAGCTCTTATAGGACAGCCAGTAAGGACTATGGCTACACCTTC.

The chain employs TRBV15 and TRBJ2-3; D ambiguous. The germline V gene has CDR1 LNHNV and CDR2 YYDKDF (reference sequence). The germline V and J ends were trimmed by 2 bases and 4 bases, with 7 bases remaining between them. The CDR3 consists of 13 residues. The CDR3 here is CATSRLSPDTQYF. The CDR3 coding sequence is TGTGCCACCAGCAGACTTAGCCCAGATACGCAGTATTTT.

This clone was counted a few times. The rearrangement links TRBV29-1 to TRBJ1-2; a weak D match, TRBD1 (6 bases). Trimming removed 5 bases from V and 6 bases from J, with 10 bases in between. In germline, CDR1 is SQVTM, CDR2 ANQGSEA. This CDR3 comprises 11 residues. CDR3 loop: CSVWAGDGYTF. The DNA of the CDR3 is TGCAGCGTTTGGGCAGGGGATGGCTACACCTTC.

This chain uses TRBV18 with TRBJ1-2; possible D gene TRBD1, 5 bases. Per germline, CDR1 KGHSH and CDR2 LQKENI. The germline V and J ends were trimmed by 1 base and 7 bases, with 16 bases remaining between them. This CDR3 has 15 amino acids. CDR3 bases: TGTGCCAGCTCACCACTTGAAAAGGGGTACTCTGGCTACACCTTC. Amino acids: CASSPLEKGYSGYTF.

This sequence joins TRBV15 and TRBJ1-4; D is perhaps TRBD1 (6 bases). This CDR3 region has 17 residues. From germline, CDR1 is LNHNV and CDR2 YYDKDF (reference sequence). The V end was cut by 3 bases, the J end by 0 bases, with 14 bases between. The CDR3 is CATSREQGGATNEKLFF. CDR3 sequence (DNA): TGTGCCACCAGCAGGGAACAGGGTGGGGCAACTAATGAAAAACTGTTTTTT.

This clone came up a few times. The V gene is TRBV10-1, the J gene TRBJ2-7; perhaps TRBD1 as D (6 bases). This CDR3 spans 15 amino acids. The germline CDR1 and CDR2 sequences are WNHNN and SYGVQD (reference sequence). Trimming removed 9 bases from V and 1 base from J, with 19 bases in between. In DNA, the CDR3 is TGCGCCAGATTCGAAATGACAGGAAAATCCTACGAGCAGTACTTC. It specifies CARFEMTGKSYEQYF.